This T cell receptor beta chain originates from a study of OX40 agonist ivuxolimab in advanced cancers. A note on the overall study: Ivuxolimab was a fully human IgG2 agonistic monoclonal antibody targeting the costimulatory receptor OX40 (CD134). Intravenous ivuxolimab was administered to patients every 2 weeks at six dose levels: 0.01, 0.1, 0.3, 1.5, 3 and 10 mg/kg. Of the 50 or so patients in dose escalation, 19 had hepatocellular carcinoma, around 15 had melanoma, 9 had renal cell carcinoma and 9 had head and neck cancer. The dose-escalation cohort was approximately 83% male with a mean age of approximately 59 years, ranging from roughly 20 to 80. Prior anti-PD-1, anti-PD-L1 or anti-CTLA-4 therapy was permitted, and approximately 41% of dose-escalation patients had received checkpoint inhibitors. Partial responses were achieved by three dose-escalation patients, of whom one had hepatocellular carcinoma and two had cutaneous melanoma. Peripheral TCRbeta sequencing aimed to test whether ivuxolimab altered TCR sequence diversity and caused clonal T-cell expansion. The paper reports the monotherapy dose-escalation portion (N of about 56 patients) of the phase I ivuxolimab trial.

The germline V gene encodes CDR1 LNHDA and CDR2 SQIVND (reference sequence). The junction shows trimming of 8 bases on V and 1 base on J, plus 9 bases between the germline ends. From cysteine to phenylalanine, the CDR3 is 13 amino acids long. The entry retains the CDR3 DNA only, 39 bases that are in frame from base 1. Genomic DNA was isolated from the sorted cells so that the TCRbeta CDR3 region could be sequenced. The immunoSEQ Assay was used for sequencing of TCRbeta CDR3 regions. What TCRdb holds here is the immuneACCESS table cut down to in-frame rearrangements. Part of the clones is not present; checked against another copy, under half of the missing clones reflect an unresolved V gene, and the others are unexplained. In this sample the table shows about 15,000 clones, about 94% of which occur a single time. About 20% of the sample is held by the ten biggest clonotypes. As regards this clone: The specificity of this receptor is unknown. Base qualities are not provided; no much larger clone lies one nucleotide away.

On the study overall, not on this receptor specifically: The antigen specificity of the clonally expanded peripheral T cells was not determined. Low levels of normalized T-cell clonal expansion were also seen in some patients who did not respond. After ivuxolimab, CD8+ T cells had more expanded clones than CD4+ T cells on average. At doses of 0.1 to 3.0 mg/kg, clonal expansion of both CD4+ and CD8+ blood T cells was observed from baseline to week 6. Partial responders in the 0.1-3.0 mg/kg groups had among the lowest normalized peripheral clonal expansion, especially among CD8+ T cells.

Patients with autoimmune disease history or receiving systemic immunosuppression were excluded from the trial. Peripheral blood for TCR sequencing was collected from all dose cohorts at baseline, on cycle 4 day 1, and on cycle 7 day 1. The samples were drawn from a first-in-human, open-label, multicenter phase I dose-escalation trial of ivuxolimab. Adults with locally advanced or metastatic head and neck squamous cell, hepatocellular, melanoma or renal cell carcinoma were enrolled in the trial. Before TCR sequencing, CD4+ and CD8+ T cells were separately sorted from peripheral blood. Here the chain combines TRBV19 and TRBJ1-3; the D gene lacks a confident call. The sequence derives from an adult with an advanced solid tumor such as melanoma, head and neck, liver or kidney cancer. The material sequenced was CD4+ or CD8+ T cells sorted from blood, taken in a trial of the OX40 agonist ivuxolimab. Read as DNA, the sequence is TGTGCCAGTCAGTGGGGATCTGGAAACACCATATATTTT. It specifies CASQWGSGNTIYF.